This entry describes one T cell receptor (beta chain). This entry is derived from a study of blood T cell repertoires in COVID-19. Germline CDR1 reads KGHSH; CDR2 reads LQKENI. This CDR3 is 15 amino acids long. V was trimmed by 3 bases and J by 2 bases, leaving 13 bases between them. Here immunoSEQ multiplex PCR was the method, and the copy in TCRdb shows in-frame clones only, minus some. Among approximately 470,000 clones, roughly 87% were seen once, and the ten largest hold roughly 0.7%. Assignments of participants to cohorts depended upon their own reported clinical history. Recovered Cohort 3 donors showed two negative PCRs, clearance, or symptom resolution.

This receptor was obtained from a woman aged 18-29 years who had recovered from COVID-19. Sequenced input: PBMCs or T cells enriched from blood (not recorded which). V and J are TRBV18 and TRBJ1-2; D uncertain. This CDR3 is CASSPPLAGNYGYTF. DNA of the CDR3: TGTGCCAGCTCACCCCCCCTTGCGGGGAACTATGGCTACACCTTC.